The 10 T cell receptor beta chains listed next were all sequenced from one sample in a study of T cell repertoires in cytomegalovirus infection. No antigen has been assigned to these receptors. MiXCR, run by TCRdb on the reads, gives a single entry per CDR3 protein. Here the sample spans around 900,000 distinct CDR3 sequences, around 30% being singletons. Sequenced material: cultured CD8+ T cells from PBMCs, taken from culture after CMV antigen stimulation. The receptors were gathered from a human donor in good health (CMV status not recorded). Some clones in this sample may be carry-over from other donors' samples.

This clonotype came up many times. The chain combines TRBV6-1 with TRBJ1-1; 7 bases agree with TRBD1. J gave up 3 bases and V 5 bases, and 12 bases lay outside the gene matches. The CDR3 loop spans 16 amino acids. Germline-derived CDR1 and CDR2 are MNHNS and SASEGT. The CDR3 here is CASSRRTGVEDTEAFF. The CDR3 DNA reads TGTGCCAGCAGTAGAAGGACAGGCGTGGAGGACACTGAAGCTTTCTTT.

The chain employs TRBV6-5 and TRBJ2-7; TRBD1 matches 8 bases. The V and J ends lost 4 bases and 6 bases, in that order; junction bases with no gene match: 11. The germline gives CDR1 MNHEY, CDR2 SVGAGI. This CDR3 region has 15 residues. The CDR3 region has the DNA TGTGCCAGCAGTTGGCCGGGACAGGCCTTCGCCGAGCAGTACTTC. Its protein is CASSWPGQAFAEQYF.

V gene TRBV10-3 combines with J gene TRBJ2-1; 7 nucleotides align to TRBD2. This CDR3 is built from 15 residues. V shed 8 bases and J 3 bases; nucleotides not matched to a gene: 10. Germline CDR1 is ENHRY and CDR2 is SYGVKD. CDR3 bases: TGTGCCATCGGGGGGTGGGGGGGGGACTACAATGAGCAGTTCTTC. It codes for CAIGGWGGDYNEQFF.

This clonotype appeared many times. The chain joins TRBV7-2 to TRBJ2-3; D perhaps matches TRBD2 (6 bases). The CDR3 is 15 amino acids. V lost 2 bases and J lost 0, with 9 bases in between. CDR1 is SGHTA and CDR2 is FQGNSA in the germline V gene. DNA of the CDR3: TGTGCCAGCAGCTTAAAGGGGACTAGCACAGATACGCAGTATTTT. Translating gives CASSLKGTSTDTQYF.

This clonotype has a handful of counts. The chain has TRBV6-2 or TRBV6-3 and TRBJ2-7, with D perhaps matching TRBD2 (6 bases). The ends were cut back, 4 bases at V and 0 bases at J, with 7 bases in the middle. The germline CDR1 and CDR2 sequences are MNHEY and SVGEGT. The CDR3 covers 13 residues. The CDR3: CASSWGDSYEQYV. The CDR3 coding sequence is TGTGCCAGCAGTTGGGGGGACTCCTACGAGCAGTACGTC.

There are a few counts of this clonotype. The V gene is TRBV12-3 or TRBV12-4, the J gene TRBJ2-2; the D gene is possibly TRBD1 (6 bases). Trimming shortened V by 3 bases and J by 7 bases, and 15 bases separated the two germline ends. The CDR3 runs to 15 residues. The CDR3 loop reads CASSFEDSGIGELFF. CDR3 DNA: TGTGCCAGCAGTTTCGAGGACAGCGGTATCGGGGAGCTGTTTTTT.

This clonotype was seen only a few times. V gene TRBV6-8 combines with J gene TRBJ2-4; D may be TRBD1 (5 bases). Trimming took off 8 bases at V and 2 bases at J, with 16 bases between the two ends. The germline V gene encodes CDR1 MNHGY and CDR2 SAAAGT. The CDR3 sequence is 15 residues long. The CDR3 is CASQSGHSTKNIQYF. Here the CDR3 DNA reads TGTGCCAGCCAATCAGGGCATTCTACCAAAAACATTCAGTACTTC.

This clonotype was observed at least ten times. The chain links TRBV7-2 to TRBJ2-5; 8 bases are shared with TRBD2. V shed 1 base, J shed 4 bases, and the junction held 5 bases outside the gene matches. Germline V lookup: CDR1 SGHTA, CDR2 FQGNSA. This CDR3 region has 15 residues. The CDR3 spells CASSLVGAGGETQYF. CDR3 bases: TGTGCCAGCAGCTTAGTGGGGGCGGGGGGAGAGACCCAGTACTTC. Full variable domain (outside the CDR3, taken from reference TRBV7-2 and TRBJ2-5): GAGVSQSPSNKVTEKGKDVELRCDPISGHTALYWYRQSLGQGLEFLIYFQGNSAPDKSGLPSDRFSAERTGGSVSTLTIQRTQQEDSAVYLCASSLVGAGGETQYFGPGTRLLVL.

This clonotype occurred a few times. The rearrangement links TRBV4-2 to TRBJ2-2; tentatively, D is TRBD1 (6 bases). Germline CDR1 is LGHNA and CDR2 is YNFKEQ. This CDR3 spans 15 amino acids. Trimming cost V 3 bases and J 3 bases, with 11 bases left between them. In nucleotides, the CDR3 is TGTGCCAGCAGCCACACGAACAGGGACACCGGGGAGCTGTTTTTT. It yields the protein CASSHTNRDTGELFF.

This clonotype was seen a few times. This chain connects TRBV5-1 to TRBJ2-5, with 12 bases fitting TRBD2. J lost 5 bases, V lost 4 bases, and 6 bases had no gene match. The CDR3 totals 15 residues. CDR1 and CDR2 from the germline V gene are SGHRS and YFSETQ. The CDR3 nucleotides are TGCGCCAGCAGCCGGACTAGCGGGGCTAGGGAGACCCAGTACTTC. It specifies CASSRTSGARETQYF. Drawing the rest from reference TRBV5-1 and TRBJ2-5, the complete variable domain is KAGVTQTPRYLIKTRGQQVTLSCSPISGHRSVSWYQQTPGQGLQFLFEYFSETQRNKGNFPGRFSGRQFSNSRSEMNVSTLELGDSALYLCASSRTSGARETQYFGPGTRLLVL.